Below, 27 T cell receptor beta chains from the same sample are listed, as sequenced in a study of cytomegalovirus exposure and HLA in healthy donors. Vbeta (60) and Jbeta (13) primers were used in the PCR. Sequencing was performed with immunoSEQ multiplex PCR; in TCRdb, only in-frame clones are kept and a portion is missing. Of over 100,000 clones listed, about 70% were seen once; the top ten hold less than 2.5%. The source material was PBMCs. These receptors all stem from a woman between 35 and 50 years old in good health and CMV-seropositive.

V is TRBV29-1 and J is TRBJ1-2, with 9 bases fitting TRBD1. The CDR3 has 17 amino acids. With V trimmed by 3 bases and J by 4 bases, 15 bases remained unmatched. Looked up from germline, CDR1 is SQVTM and CDR2 is ANQGSEA. DNA for the CDR3: TGCAGCGTTGAGACCCCACAGGGGGCACGTCCTTTCTATGGCTACACCTTC. Amino acids: CSVETPQGARPFYGYTF.

The J gene is TRBJ2-3, the V gene TRBV30; D is possibly TRBD1 (5 bases). The V end was cut by 8 bases, the J end by 1 base, with 16 bases between. There are 14 residues in the CDR3. Germline lookup yields CDR1 GTSNPN and CDR2 SVGIG (reference sequence). The CDR3 is CAGSPGRGTDTQYF. Written as DNA, the CDR3 is TGTGCCGGAAGCCCCGGCAGGGGCACAGATACGCAGTATTTT.

This clone showed up just a few times. The chain joins TRBV29-1 to TRBJ1-1, with 10 bases fitting TRBD1. The germline gives CDR1 SQVTM, CDR2 ANQGSEA. This CDR3 region has 15 residues. Trimming at V came to 5 bases and at J to 4 bases, leaving 10 bases not matched to a gene. Written as DNA, the CDR3 is TGCAGCGTTAATAAAGGCGGGACAGGGGTCACTGAAGCTTTCTTT. It encodes CSVNKGGTGVTEAFF.

The chain has TRBV6-1 and TRBJ1-1; possible D gene TRBD1, 6 bases. CDR1 MNHNS and CDR2 SASEGT come from the germline V gene. There are 15 residues in the CDR3. Trimming cost V 4 bases and J 0 bases, with 12 bases left between them. CDR3 sequence (DNA): TGTGCCAGCAGTGTCCACAGGGATTTGAACACTGAAGCTTTCTTT. It specifies CASSVHRDLNTEAFF.

This clone appeared a single time. The chain has TRBV4-1 and TRBJ1-4, with D tentatively TRBD1 (6 bases). V was shortened by 0 bases and J by 17 bases, with 13 bases between the two germline ends. The CDR3 runs 12 residues. The germline gives CDR1 MGHRA, CDR2 YSYEKL. Here the CDR3 reads CASSQDTYRVFF. Written as DNA, the CDR3 is TGCGCCAGCAGCCAAGATACCTACAGGGTTTTTTTT.

This clone was recorded a few times. This chain joins TRBV7-2 and TRBJ2-7; D may be TRBD2 (5 bases). The length of the CDR3 is 14 residues. Trimming stripped 2 bases from V and 5 bases from J, with 13 bases between. Per germline, CDR1 SGHTA and CDR2 FQGNSA. CDR3 DNA sequence: TGTGCCAGCAGCTTAAGAGGGCCAGTCGACGAGCAGTACTTC. Protein product: CASSLRGPVDEQYF.

The chain joins TRBV18 to TRBJ2-5; D is undetermined. There are 14 residues in the CDR3. Germline V gives CDR1 KGHSH, CDR2 LQKENI. The germline V and J ends were trimmed by 5 bases and 1 base, with 11 bases remaining between them. The CDR3 region is CASSSTPSQETQYF. Written as DNA, the CDR3 is TGTGCCAGCTCATCCACCCCCAGCCAAGAGACCCAGTACTTC.

The chain has TRBV5-1 and TRBJ1-1; TRBD1 might be the D (6 bases). Trimming pared 1 base from V and 5 bases from J, leaving 15 bases between. From germline, CDR1 is SGHRS and CDR2 YFSETQ. The CDR3 covers 15 residues. The CDR3 nucleotides are TGCGCCAGCAGCTTGTCTACAGGGAGTGGGACTGAAGCTTTCTTT. This codes for CASSLSTGSGTEAFF.

This clone was recorded once. The V call is TRBV5-1, the J call TRBJ2-7; 11 nucleotides agree with TRBD2. V dropped 0 bases and J dropped 4; count of bases not matched to a gene: 6. The CDR3 loop spans 16 amino acids. Germline CDR1 and CDR2: SGHRS and YFSETQ. The CDR3 nucleotides are TGCGCCAGCAGCTTGGTACTAGCGGGAGCCCTGTACGAGCAGTACTTC. It codes for CASSLVLAGALYEQYF.

This chain joins TRBV23-1 and TRBJ1-1; tentative D call: TRBD1 (6 bases). TRBV23-1 is treated as an ORF (open reading frame) with a function not yet certain. The CDR3 covers 16 residues. V was cut by 4 bases and J by 2 bases, with 17 bases left in between. The CDR3 nucleotides read TGCGCCAGCAGTCGACACTTTGGACAGTTAAACACTGAAGCTTTCTTT. This gives the protein CASSRHFGQLNTEAFF.

The chain uses TRBV21-1 and TRBJ1-2; TRBD1 reflects the table's D call only, with no check against the DNA. TRBV21-1 is recorded as a pseudogene. CDR3 length: 15 residues. CDR3 in DNA: TGTGCCAGCAGCTCGTCGACAGGGGTCGACTATGGCTACACCTTC. This sequence encodes CASSSSTGVDYGYTF.

The CDR3 is CASSLQLNTEAFF. CDR3 DNA sequence: TGTGCCAGCTCCCTCCAGTTGAACACTGAAGCTTTCTTT. The V and J genes are TRBV18 and TRBJ1-1, with D unclear. Germline V gives CDR1 KGHSH, CDR2 LQKENI. V lost 6 bases, J lost 0 bases, and 8 bases lay in between. The CDR3 loop spans 13 amino acids. The complete variable domain, with remaining parts taken from reference TRBV18 and TRBJ1-1, reads NAGVMQNPRHLVRRRGQEARLRCSPMKGHSHVYWYRQLPEEGLKFMVYLQKENIIDESGMPKERFSAEFPKEGPSILRIQQVVRGDSAAYFCASSLQLNTEAFFGQGTRLTVV.

V is TRBV27 and J is TRBJ2-7; 7 nucleotides agree with TRBD2. The CDR3 covers 14 residues. From germline, CDR1 is MNHEY and CDR2 SMNVEV (reference sequence). V was pared by 0 bases and J by 5 bases, with 4 bases of the junction left unmatched. This CDR3 is CASSLSAGVNEQYF. The CDR3, as DNA: TGTGCCAGCAGTTTATCGGCGGGAGTCAACGAGCAGTACTTC.

The J gene is TRBJ1-4, the V gene TRBV5-6, with TRBD1 as a possible D gene (6 bases). The germline CDR1 and CDR2 sequences are SGHDT and YYEEEE. V lost 2 bases to trimming and J lost 8 bases, with 19 bases between them. CDR3 size: 16 residues. The CDR3 region is CASSFARSGAGEKLFF. CDR3 nucleotide sequence: TGTGCCAGCAGCTTCGCGAGATCAGGGGCTGGCGAAAAACTGTTTTTT.

The J gene is TRBJ2-2, the V gene TRBV19, with D perhaps matching TRBD1 (6 bases). Deletions cut 6 bases from V and 0 bases from J, with 8 bases between. The CDR3 extends over 14 amino acids. Per germline, CDR1 LNHDA and CDR2 SQIVND (reference sequence). The CDR3 spells CASRDSSNTGELFF. The DNA for the CDR3 is TGTGCCAGTAGGGACAGCTCGAACACCGGGGAGCTGTTTTTT.

The V and J genes are TRBV5-5 and TRBJ2-1; D is possibly TRBD2 (7 bases). The germline gives CDR1 SGHKS, CDR2 YYEKEE (reference sequence). CDR3 size: 17 residues. Trimming removed 0 bases from V and 6 bases from J, with 19 bases in between. The DNA of the CDR3 is TGTGCCAGCAGCTTGGTCGCCGGGGCGGGGGCTGTCAATGAGCAGTTCTTC. This encodes CASSLVAGAGAVNEQFF.

The chain employs TRBV27 and TRBJ1-1, with a tentative D call TRBD1 (5 bases). Per the germline V gene, CDR1 is MNHEY and CDR2 is SMNVEV (reference sequence). The V end lost 1 base, the J end lost 5 bases, and 11 bases lay between the germline ends. The CDR3 runs to 14 residues. This CDR3 is CASSLYGGETEAFF. Here the CDR3 DNA reads TGTGCCAGCAGTTTATACGGGGGAGAGACTGAAGCTTTCTTT.

This sequence joins TRBV15 and TRBJ1-4, with D hard to call. V dropped 1 base and J dropped 7 bases, with 10 bases sitting between them. The CDR3 is made up of 14 amino acids. Per germline, CDR1 LNHNV and CDR2 YYDKDF (reference sequence). This chain's CDR3 is CATSRGRSGEKLFF. The CDR3, as DNA: TGTGCCACCAGCAGAGGGAGATCGGGTGAAAAACTGTTTTTT.

V and J are TRBV9 and TRBJ1-3, with D possibly being TRBD1 (5 bases). Trimming cost V 0 bases and J 6 bases, with 13 bases left between them. Germline lookup yields CDR1 SGDLS and CDR2 YYNGEE. The CDR3 is 15 residues long. The CDR3 nucleotides are TGTGCCAGCAGCGTAGGAGGCAGGGTCGAAAACACCATATATTTT. Amino acid sequence: CASSVGGRVENTIYF. The full variable domain, in which reference TRBV9 and TRBJ1-3 provide the parts outside the CDR3, is DSGVTQTPKHLITATGQRVTLRCSPRSGDLSVYWYQQSLDQGLQFLIQYYNGEERAKGNILERFSAQQFPDLHSELNLSSLELGDSALYFCASSVGGRVENTIYFGEGSWLTVV.

This chain's CDR3 is CASSSGTGAYGYTF. DNA for the CDR3: TGTGCCAGCAGCTCGGGGACAGGGGCCTATGGCTACACCTTC. This chain joins TRBV7-2 and TRBJ1-2; 10 positions agree with TRBD1. V was clipped by 4 bases and J by 4 bases; unmatched bases: 3. CDR1 and CDR2 (germline): SGHTA, FQGNSA. The CDR3 sequence is 14 residues long.

V and J are TRBV18 and TRBJ2-3, with 9 positions matching TRBD2. Germline values: CDR1 KGHSH, CDR2 LQKENI. The CDR3 length is 16 residues. V lost 2 bases to trimming and J lost 7 bases; unmatched junction nucleotides: 10. CDR3 nucleotides: TGTGCCAGCTCACCATACGCCGCGGGGGGGCCGAATACGCAGTATTTT. This sequence encodes CASSPYAAGGPNTQYF.

The genes are TRBV5-8 and TRBJ2-1; D is undetermined. This CDR3 has 16 amino acids. Trimming took 0 bases from V and 4 from J, leaving 14 bases between them. Germline V CDR1 and CDR2: SGHTS, YDEGEE. The CDR3 DNA sequence: TGTGCCAGCAGCTTGGGGAGAGCCCCCCATTACAATGAGCAGTTCTTC. This codes for CASSLGRAPHYNEQFF.

The chain employs TRBV28 and TRBJ1-6; TRBD1 aligns across 7 bases. Trimming took 3 bases from V and 7 from J; bases not matched to a gene: 9. This CDR3 spans 16 amino acids. Per germline, CDR1 MDHEN and CDR2 SYDVKM. Here the CDR3 DNA reads TGTGCCAGCAGTTTGGCGGCGGGACAGCAAAATTCACCCCTCCACTTT. Protein product: CASSLAAGQQNSPLHF.

This clone was observed a few times. This chain uses TRBV7-2 with TRBJ1-5; 10 bases are a match to TRBD1. This CDR3 spans 16 amino acids. Per germline, CDR1 SGHTA and CDR2 FQGNSA. The J segment lost 7 bases and the V segment lost 1 base, leaving 7 bases of the junction unmatched. The CDR3 DNA follows: TGTGCCAGCAGCTTAGGGGGGGACAGGGGCTGGCAGCCCCAGCATTTT. This translates into CASSLGGDRGWQPQHF.

The chain uses TRBV5-1 and TRBJ2-5; D is perhaps TRBD1 (5 bases). CDR3 size: 15 residues. V was cut by 6 bases and J by 2 bases, with 17 bases left in between. Germline V CDR1 and CDR2: SGHRS, YFSETQ. The CDR3 protein is CASKSPDRQQETQYF. The CDR3 bases are TGCGCCAGCAAAAGCCCTGACCGACAGCAAGAGACCCAGTACTTC.

The V call is TRBV28, the J call TRBJ1-1; TRBD1 matches at 7 bases. The junction had 3 bases not matched to a gene; V was cut back by 2 bases and J by 0 bases. This CDR3 is built from 15 residues. CDR1 and CDR2 from the germline V gene are MDHEN and SYDVKM. CDR3 sequence: CASSLGGTVNTEAFF. In DNA, the CDR3 is TGTGCCAGCAGTTTAGGCGGGACAGTGAACACTGAAGCTTTCTTT.

This chain joins TRBV9 and TRBJ1-2; TRBD1 matches 10 bases. The V gene end was trimmed by 0 bases and the J gene end by 4 bases; junction bases not matched to a gene: 6. The CDR3 has 16 residues. Germline values: CDR1 SGDLS, CDR2 YYNGEE. The CDR3 is CASSVGRTGGSYGYTF. The CDR3 nucleotides are TGTGCCAGCAGCGTAGGGCGGACAGGGGGATCCTATGGCTACACCTTC.